The sequence of this T cell receptor beta chain was determined in a study of cytomegalovirus exposure and HLA in healthy donors. Sequencing was performed with immunoSEQ multiplex PCR; in TCRdb, only in-frame clones are kept and a portion is missing. Of around 98,000 clones in the sample, roughly 89% were seen once. V lost 1 base to trimming and J lost 3 bases; unmatched junction nucleotides: 3. This CDR3 is built from 14 residues. Germline assignment: CDR1 SGHVS and CDR2 FQNEAQ. The sequenced sample was PBMCs. This TCR was sampled from a woman in her twenties or thirties in good health and CMV-seronegative. The chain combines TRBV7-8 with TRBJ2-7; TRBD1 matches 7 bases. The CDR3 is CASSLGWTGYEQYF. The CDR3 bases are TGTGCCAGCAGCTTAGGGTGGACAGGCTACGAGCAGTACTTC.